This is a list of T cell receptor beta chains from one sample in a study of cytomegalovirus exposure and HLA in healthy donors. Generated by immunoSEQ multiplex PCR, the TCRdb table keeps only in-frame clones and is missing some. The table lists roughly 160,000 clones, around 80% of them singletons. Material for sequencing was PBMCs. These receptors all come from a young man in good health and CMV-seropositive. Each CDR3 is given without its conserved first and last residue. Each record gives: V gene, CDR3 length, clone size, J gene, CDR3 protein. Clone size is shown for a subset of rows, as once, few, many or a class of expanded clone.

>TRBV5-8|12|NA|TRBJ1-2
ASSLGTGDDGYT
>TRBV4-1|11|NA|TRBJ2-1
ASSQVAGGEQF
>TRBV4-2|13|NA|TRBJ2-7
ASSQGQGGSYEQY
>TRBV6-6|13|NA|TRBJ1-1
ASSFPGTGRAEAF
>TRBV5-1|13|NA|TRBJ2-7
ASSLDRSMTYEQY
>TRBV11-3|14|NA|TRBJ1-1
ASSPGTGRGNTEAF
>TRBV10-2|10|NA|TRBJ1-1
ASSELYTEAF
>TRBV19|14|NA|TRBJ2-1
ASSTLAGGTYNEQF
>TRBV7-6|13|few|TRBJ1-5
ASSLGAGGNQPQH
>TRBV14|13|NA|TRBJ2-5
ASSQRIVGGETQY
>TRBV15|12|few|TRBJ2-1
ATSRGTEYNEQF
>TRBV7-8|11|NA|TRBJ1-1
ASSQGAGVGAF
>TRBV29-1|12|NA|TRBJ2-4
SAGDLVAKNIQY